This T cell receptor beta chain was captured by sequencing in a study of human T cells and chemical hapten exposure. Study-wide results and caveats: Large CDR3 similarity clusters arose significantly more often from expanded TCRs than from controls. Healthy people's immune response may differ from that of the donors, who had alopecia.

A few counts support this clonotype. Its specificity is not known. Time point defined: patch test 3, about 24 weeks after DPC sensitization. Treatment defined: therapeutic diphenylcyclopropenone sensitization with weekly scalp DPC. Staff drew blood before applying each patch test. CDR1 MGHDK and CDR2 SYGVNS come from the germline V gene. This CDR3 has 13 residues. Unmatched junction bases numbered 4, after V lost 4 bases and J lost 5 bases. Per the study methods: With a range of 23,224 to 690,600, the median per sample was 95,638 TCRs. MiXCR, run by TCRdb on the RACE reads, gives a single entry per CDR3 protein. V and J calls and clone size were set by TCRdb, not the authors. The table shows about 84,000 distinct CDR3 sequences, with approximately 11% occurring only once.

This material consisted of whole blood, taken in connection with sensitization to the hapten diphenylcyclopropenone (DPC). The chain combines TRBV25-1 with TRBJ1-1, with 7 bases that match TRBD1. The sequence was collected from a woman aged 50 to 65 with alopecia areata. Some clones in this sample may be carry-over from other donors' samples. CDR3 sequence reads: CASSGKQGTEAFF. As DNA, the CDR3 is TGTGCCAGCAGTGGGAAACAGGGGACTGAAGCTTTCTTT.